Listed here are 8 T cell receptor beta chains from one sample, sequenced in a study of neurological immune-mediated disorders. A single record per CDR3 protein comes from TCRdb applying MiXCR to the 5' RACE reads. The sample consists of more than 70,000 distinct CDR3 sequences, 10% of them appearing once. The sample taken for sequencing was PBMCs. The source of these receptors is a middle-aged man in good health.

This clonotype was picked up a small number of times. The chain combines TRBV9 with TRBJ1-1; a weak D match, TRBD1 (5 bases). Per germline, CDR1 SGDLS and CDR2 YYNGEE. The CDR3 extends over 15 amino acids. The germline V and J ends were trimmed by 4 bases and 3 bases, with 16 bases remaining between them. Here the CDR3 reads CASSYGGDSDTEAFF. CDR3 nucleotides: TGTGCCAGCAGCTACGGTGGTGACAGCGACACTGAAGCTTTCTTT.

This clonotype appeared many times. The V call is TRBV5-1, the J call TRBJ2-2, with D uncertain. The CDR3 extends over 15 amino acids. V was clipped by 2 bases and J by 2 bases, with 10 bases between them. Germline loops: CDR1 SGHRS, CDR2 YFSETQ. The CDR3 here is CASSLNQVNTGELFF. CDR3 nucleotides: TGCGCCAGCAGCTTAAACCAGGTTAACACCGGGGAGCTGTTTTTT.

The gene calls are TRBV11-2 and TRBJ2-2; 14 bases map to TRBD2. The length of the CDR3 is 17 residues. The germline CDR1 and CDR2 sequences are SGHAT and FQNNGV. V trimming: 6 bases; J trimming: 0 bases; junction bases outside the gene matches: 3. DNA of the CDR3: TGTGCCAGCAGAGGACTAGCGGGGGGATCGAACACCGGGGAGCTGTTTTTT. Translation: CASRGLAGGSNTGELFF.

This clonotype came up many times. V gene TRBV4-2 combines with J gene TRBJ2-3; 8 bases agree with TRBD2. The V segment lost 0 bases and the J segment 7 bases; nucleotides outside the gene matches: 12. CDR1 and CDR2 (germline): LGHNA, YNFKEQ. This CDR3 has 17 amino acids. The CDR3 region is CASSQETGLGSVYTQYF. Written as DNA, the CDR3 is TGTGCCAGCAGCCAAGAGACGGGACTAGGGAGCGTGTATACGCAGTATTTT.

This clonotype has at least ten counts. This chain joins TRBV2 and TRBJ1-1, with D uncertain. The CDR3 is 13 amino acids. V was cut by 11 bases and J by 4 bases, with 17 bases left in between. CDR1 and CDR2 (germline): SNHLY, FYNNEI. Here the CDR3 reads CACNGEAGTEAFF. The CDR3 DNA reads TGTGCCTGCAATGGGGAGGCGGGCACTGAAGCTTTCTTT.

This clonotype has a handful of counts. This chain uses TRBV6-5 with TRBJ1-3; D is uncertain. The V end lost 4 bases, the J end lost 2 bases, and 12 bases lay between the germline ends. Germline CDR1 MNHEY, CDR2 SVGAGI. The length of the CDR3 is 15 residues. The CDR3 spells CASSSQGLAGNTIYF. The CDR3 DNA is TGTGCCAGCAGTTCCCAAGGTCTAGCTGGAAACACCATATATTTT.

In its sample, this clonotype was seen many times. The CDR3 here is CASSLNSGFYNEQFF. The CDR3 coding sequence is TGTGCCAGCAGCTTAAATTCGGGGTTTTACAATGAGCAGTTCTTC. This chain connects TRBV7-6 to TRBJ2-1; TRBD2 might be the D (5 bases). The CDR3 runs 15 residues. Trimming removed 2 bases from V and 4 bases from J, with 12 bases in between. CDR1 and CDR2 (germline): SGHVS, FNYEAQ.

Worth noting for this clonotype: A much bigger clone sits one base away, suggesting this may be a read error. The rearrangement links TRBV2 to TRBJ2-3, with a tentative D call TRBD2 (5 bases). Trimming stripped 11 bases from V and 3 bases from J, with 15 bases between. The CDR3 is 13 residues long. CDR1 and CDR2 (germline): SNHLY, FYNNEI. The CDR3 is CAGVTGSTDTQYF. The CDR3 region has the DNA TGTGCCGGCGTGACGGGGAGTACAGATACGCAGTATTTT.